The 2 T cell receptor beta chains below were found in one sample sequenced in a study of spatial heterogeneity in lung cancer. Time point in this sample: blood at routine non-recurrence follow-up after resection. One entry per CDR3 protein, called by TCRdb with MiXCR from the 5' RACE reads. The repertoire holds roughly 99,000 distinct CDR3 sequences, roughly a fifth seen once, with just over 20% in the top ten. The sequenced sample was PBMCs, obtained at follow-up. The receptors were sampled from a male donor with early-stage non-small cell lung cancer.

A word on this clonotype: A much larger clone lies a single base off, so this may be a read error. V is TRBV15 and J is TRBJ2-3, with a weak D call TRBD2 (5 bases). Germline assignment: CDR1 LNHNV and CDR2 YYDKDF (reference sequence). There are 15 residues in the CDR3. CDR3 loop: CVTSSGGTSTDTQYF. Here the CDR3 DNA reads TGTGTCACCAGCAGCGGAGGTACTAGCACAGATACGCAGTATTTT.

The genes are TRBV20-1 and TRBJ2-3, with 11 bases lining up with TRBD2. Trimming at V came to 6 bases and at J to 2 bases, leaving 7 bases not matched to a gene. Germline V gene data show CDR1 as DFQATT and CDR2 as SNEGSKA (reference sequence). This CDR3 has 15 residues. Written as DNA, the CDR3 is TGCAGTGCCGCAAGACTAGCGGGAATCACAGATACGCAGTATTTT. Protein product: CSAARLAGITDTQYF.